This TCR beta chain was retrieved from a study of blood T cells in healthy people across ages. Study observations and caveats: Strongly correlated with naive T cell percentage was TCR beta diversity. The lack of PBMC sorting stopped any conclusive naive versus antigen-experienced comparison.

To note about this clonotype: Antigen specificity is unknown.

A second PCR of roughly 7 to 11 cycles used a sample-barcoded 5' primer and a J-beta primer mix. From the 5' RACE reads, TCRdb called clonotypes with MiXCR, one entry per CDR3 protein. The repertoire includes more than 500,000 distinct CDR3 sequences, 25% to 30% of them detected once, and around a sixth sits in the top ten. This TCR came from a woman in her 70s in good health. The specimen sequenced was blood.

This CDR3 reads CSVHPGTGGSNTEAFF. As DNA, the CDR3 is TGCAGCGTCCACCCTGGGACAGGGGGCTCCAACACTGAAGCTTTCTTT. V usage is TRBV29-1 and J usage is TRBJ1-1; 12 positions agree with TRBD1. The CDR3 length is 16 residues. The junction had 10 bases not matched to a gene; V was cut back by 6 bases and J by 2 bases. Germline V CDR1 and CDR2: SQVTM, ANQGSEA.